This T cell receptor beta chain comes out of a study of blood T cells in healthy people across ages. Findings and limits, study-wide: Estimated diversity across one million T cells was deemed an underestimate.

There are 16 residues in the CDR3. The germline V gene encodes CDR1 MDHEN and CDR2 SYDVKM. The V segment lost 4 bases and the J segment 4 bases; nucleotides outside the gene matches: 8. Using a J-beta primer mix together with a sample-barcoded 5' primer, a second PCR was run for roughly 7 to 11 cycles. Each CDR3 protein gets one entry after TCRdb re-called the 5' RACE reads with MiXCR. The sample has more than 1 million distinct CDR3 sequences; less than 50% are singletons. Notes on this clonotype: Antigen: not known.

Extracted total RNA amounted to at least 5.5 micrograms for each sample. The TCR was taken from an older woman in good health. The chain has TRBV28 and TRBJ2-1; the match to TRBD2 covers 9 bases. The source material was blood. CDR3 DNA sequence: TGTGCCAGCAGTTCTCCGGTAGCGGGAGATTACAATGAGCAGTTCTTC. This encodes CASSSPVAGDYNEQFF.